Listed below are T cell receptor beta chains from one sample, sequenced in a study of blood T cell repertoires in COVID-19. TCRdb's copy holds only in-frame clones and misses some; the assay was immunoSEQ multiplex PCR. Among tens of thousands of clones listed, 75% to 90% were seen once. Sequencing was done on a sample of peripheral blood. The receptors stem from an elderly man with acute or convalescent COVID-19. Each CDR3 is given with its conserved first and last residue. The D gene is left open where the match is weak. The size field is filled for only some rows; it gives once, few, many or a size class.

V	length	J	size	D	DNA	CDR3
TRBV27	16	TRBJ2-5	-	TRBD2	TGTGCCAGCAGTTTTAGGCCTAGCGGGAGGGGGGTGGCCCAGTACTTC	CASSFRPSGRGVAQYF
TRBV7-3	16	TRBJ2-6	once	TRBD1	TGTGCCAGCAGCATTGAGGGGGCCTCTGGGGCCAACGTCCTGACTTTC	CASSIEGASGANVLTF
TRBV25-1	14	TRBJ2-3	once	TRBD2	TGTGCCAGCTTCATTGTGGGGGGGACAGATACGCAGTATTTT	CASFIVGGTDTQYF
TRBV4-3	16	TRBJ2-5	-	-	TGCGCCAGCAGCCAAGGTTCGTCCGGGAATCAAGAGACCCAGTACTTC	CASSQGSSGNQETQYF
TRBV7-2	15	TRBJ2-3	-	TRBD2	TGTGCCAGCACCTGGAACGGGGGGGGCCCAGATACGCAGTATTTT	CASTWNGGGPDTQYF
TRBV7-9	17	TRBJ2-5	-	TRBD2	TGTGCCAGCAGCTTAGTTGAAGTTAGCGGGGCCCAAGAGACCCAGTACTTC	CASSLVEVSGAQETQYF
TRBV28	13	TRBJ2-5	-	-	TGTGCCAGCAGAGCCAGGGTTCTTGGGACCCAGTACTTC	CASRARVLGTQYF
TRBV7-2	14	TRBJ2-1	-	TRBD2	TGTGCCAGCAGCTTAGCGACTAGCCGGAATGAGCAGTTCTTC	CASSLATSRNEQFF
TRBV19	18	TRBJ2-1	-	-	TGTGCCAGTAGTAGCCGACAGGGATTCATAGCGGTATACAATGAGCAGTTCTTC	CASSSRQGFIAVYNEQFF
TRBV30	11	TRBJ1-2	many	-	TGTGCCTGGAGTGTAAGCTATGACTACACCTTC	CAWSVSYDYTF
TRBV25-1	17	TRBJ2-3	-	-	TGTGCCAGCAGTGATCTTTCGGGCAGGGGACGGGCAGATACGCAGTATTTT	CASSDLSGRGRADTQYF
TRBV5-8	14	TRBJ2-7	-	TRBD1	TGTGCCAGCAGCTGGAGACAGGGGGCCTACGAGCAGTACTTC	CASSWRQGAYEQYF
TRBV4-2	22	TRBJ2-1	-	TRBD2	TGTGCCAGCAGCCAAGACGCCGATGGACTAGCGGGAGCCCATAAGTCCTACAATGAGCAGTTCTTC	CASSQDADGLAGAHKSYNEQFF
TRBV6-5	14	TRBJ1-5	-	-	TGTGCCAGCATTCGAACAGGGCCTAATCAGCCCCAGCATTTT	CASIRTGPNQPQHF
TRBV7-2	15	TRBJ2-2	-	TRBD2	TGTGCCAGCAGCTTGCAAGCGGGAGATAACGGGGAGCTGTTTTTT	CASSLQAGDNGELFF
TRBV28	15	TRBJ2-7	-	TRBD2	TGTGCCAGCACCGACGGTAGCGGGCACGCTTACGAGCAGTACTTC	CASTDGSGHAYEQYF
TRBV29-1	13	TRBJ2-5	-	TRBD2	TGCAGCGTTGAAGATCGGGGGGAAGAGACCCAGTACTTC	CSVEDRGEETQYF
TRBV7-9	15	TRBJ1-1	-	TRBD1	TGTGCCAGCAGCTTAGCCGGGACAGCTGGAATGGGAGCTTTCTTT	CASSLAGTAGMGAFF
TRBV3-1/TRBV3-2	14	TRBJ2-7	-	TRBD1	TGTGCCAGCAGCCGAGGGACAGGGAGCTACGAGCAGTACTTC	CASSRGTGSYEQYF
TRBV5-6	16	TRBJ2-1	-	TRBD2	TGTGCCAGCAGCCCGGGAGGACGAGTCAGGGCGAATGAGCAGTTCTTC	CASSPGGRVRANEQFF
TRBV12-3/TRBV12-4	13	TRBJ2-1	-	-	TGTGCCAGCAGTATAGACAGGCACAATGAGCAGTTCTTC	CASSIDRHNEQFF
TRBV5-4	15	TRBJ2-2	-	-	TGTGCCAGCAGCTTGAAGTATCAGGGCACCGGGGAGCTGTTTTTT	CASSLKYQGTGELFF
TRBV19	11	TRBJ1-1	-	-	TGTGCCAGTAGTATCGGAGGGAAAGCTTTCTTT	CASSIGGKAFF
TRBV6-5	16	TRBJ1-3	-	TRBD1	TGTGCCAGCAGTTACGGGACAGGGGGCAAGGGAAACACCATATATTTT	CASSYGTGGKGNTIYF
TRBV24-1	16	TRBJ2-7	-	TRBD1	TGTGCCACCAGTGACTATGCCCCCGGGACAGGGGGCGAGCAGTACTTC	CATSDYAPGTGGEQYF
TRBV10-3	15	TRBJ2-7	-	TRBD2	TGTGCCATCAGTGGGGGGGTAGCGGGGTCCTACGAGCAGTACTTC	CAISGGVAGSYEQYF
TRBV3-1/TRBV3-2	16	TRBJ2-3	-	TRBD2	TGTGCCAGCAGCCAATCGACTAGCGGGAGGAGTGATACGCAGTATTTT	CASSQSTSGRSDTQYF